The clone carrying this T cell receptor (beta chain) was recorded a few times. Authors' processing steps: Reference gene primer amplification gave nucleated cell count estimates. Sequenced by immunoSEQ multiplex PCR; TCRdb stores in-frame clones only, minus some. The D gene and trimming were derived from the DNA, and the V and J assignments and clone size from that table. There are around 180,000 clones in the sample; 75% to 85% occur only once, and 12% lies in the top ten. The data originate from a study of blood T cell repertoires in COVID-19. Study background: T cells, B-cell-depleted T cells, or PBMCs provided the cDNA or gDNA that served as material.

In Seattle, patients joined the study during active infection and were tracked longitudinally. The sample consisted of peripheral blood. The TCR was taken from a woman older than 75 with COVID-19, enrolled during active disease.

The CDR3: CASSLRQGSYYGYTF. The CDR3 region has the DNA TGTGCCAGCAGCCTCAGACAGGGTTCGTACTATGGCTACACCTTC. V gene TRBV11-3 combines with J gene TRBJ1-2; TRBD1 matches 7 bases. Germline trimming cut 5 bases from V and 3 bases from J; bases unmatched to any gene: 9. This CDR3 is built from 15 residues. CDR1 SGHNT and CDR2 YENEEA come from the germline V gene.